Here is one TCR beta chain with its context. This sample was taken from a study of blood T cell repertoires in COVID-19. Produced via immunoSEQ multiplex PCR; TCRdb's table is partial and in-frame only. Found here are roughly 120,000 clones, about 88% of them singletons; the top ten hold around 4.6%. This clonotype originated in a man in his 60s with COVID-19, enrolled during active disease. The sequencing sample was made of peripheral blood.

The CDR3 coding sequence is TGTGCCAGCAGCTTAGCGGCGCGGAATGAGCAGTTCTTC. Translated, it gives CASSLAARNEQFF. The chain is built from TRBV7-2 and TRBJ2-1; D ambiguous. This CDR3 contains 13 residues. Trimming took off 0 bases at V and 7 bases at J, with 7 bases between the two ends. From germline, CDR1 is SGHTA and CDR2 FQGNSA.